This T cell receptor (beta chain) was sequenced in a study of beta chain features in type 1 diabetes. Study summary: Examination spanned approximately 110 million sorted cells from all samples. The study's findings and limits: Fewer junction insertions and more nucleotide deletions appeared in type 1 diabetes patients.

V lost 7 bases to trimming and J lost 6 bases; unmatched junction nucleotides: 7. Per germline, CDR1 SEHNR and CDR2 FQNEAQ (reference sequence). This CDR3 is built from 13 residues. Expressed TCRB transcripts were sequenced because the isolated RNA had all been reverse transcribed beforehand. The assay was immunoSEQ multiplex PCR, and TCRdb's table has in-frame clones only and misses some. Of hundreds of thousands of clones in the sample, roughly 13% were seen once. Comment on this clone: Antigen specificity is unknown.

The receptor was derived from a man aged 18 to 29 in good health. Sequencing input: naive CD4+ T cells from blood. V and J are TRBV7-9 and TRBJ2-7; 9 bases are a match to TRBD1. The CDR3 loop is CASTGQGPSEQYF. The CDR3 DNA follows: TGTGCCAGCACGGGACAGGGCCCTAGCGAGCAGTACTTC.